What follows are 11 T cell receptor beta chains derived from one specimen sequenced in a study of circulating CD8 cells and anti-PD-1 response in melanoma. TCR libraries were prepared from approximately 15 ng of total RNA with the QIAseq Immune Repertoire TCR panel. TCRdb recomputed calls from the reads with MiXCR, one row per CDR3 protein. The sample lists 400 to 500 distinct CDR3 sequences, under 12% seen once, with roughly 42% in the top ten. Live CD3+CD8+TCRalphabeta+ cells were sorted into four subsets by PD-1 and/or TIGIT. Here the sequenced sample was CD8+ T cells from PBMCs, taken at baseline or after one month of anti-PD-1 therapy (not recorded which). Source of these receptors: a human donor with melanoma.

In its sample, this clonotype ranks as medium-sized. The chain links TRBV27 to TRBJ2-2, with D perhaps assigned TRBD1 or TRBD2 (5 bases each). The germline CDR1 and CDR2 sequences are MNHEY and SMNVEV (reference sequence). Trimming left V 8 bases short and J 3 bases short, with 25 bases between. The CDR3 is 18 amino acids. CDR3: CASSLGDRQGGYTGELFF. The CDR3 nucleotides are TGTGCCAGCTCTCTGGGAGACAGACAAGGTGGTTACACCGGGGAGCTGTTTTTT.

In its sample, this clonotype is large. The chain employs TRBV27 and TRBJ2-7; a possible D gene is TRBD1 (5 bases). Germline CDR1 is MNHEY and CDR2 is SMNVEV (reference sequence). The V end lost 8 bases, the J end lost 2 bases, and 13 bases lay between the germline ends. The CDR3 has 13 amino acids. The CDR3: CASRPTETYEQYF. The CDR3, as DNA: TGTGCCAGCCGACCGACAGAGACCTACGAGCAGTACTTC.

Within the sample, this clonotype is medium-sized. This sequence joins TRBV20-1 and TRBJ2-7, with D perhaps given as TRBD1 or TRBD2 (5 bases each). The CDR3 runs to 12 residues. Germline loops: CDR1 DFQATT, CDR2 SNEGSKA (reference sequence). As DNA, the CDR3 is TGCGGTTCCGGGGAGCAAGGGGACGAGCAGTACTTC. As protein: CGSGEQGDEQYF.

Sample share makes this clonotype large. The chain combines TRBV6-6 with TRBJ1-2; no reliable D call. The V gene's germline CDR1 is MNHNY and CDR2 SVGAGI (reference sequence). Between the trimmed V and J ends, which lost 5 bases and 6 bases, there was a span of 13 bases. This CDR3 has 13 residues. CDR3 in amino acids: CASSPGAFNGYTF. The CDR3 DNA sequence: TGTGCCAGCAGTCCAGGAGCTTTCAATGGCTACACCTTC.

This clonotype is large within its sample. The rearrangement uses TRBV12-5 and TRBJ2-5; 7 positions agree with TRBD2. Germline CDR1 is LGHNT and CDR2 is FRNRAP. The CDR3 runs 18 residues. CDR3 loop: CPTGGAHWVGRPTETQYF. The CDR3 nucleotides are TGTCCCACGGGAGGCGCACATTGGGTCGGGAGACCCACGGAGACCCAGTACTTC.

This clonotype is labeled as large. V usage is TRBV7-9 and J usage is TRBJ2-7, with D tentatively TRBD1 or TRBD2 (5 bases each). There are 16 residues in the CDR3. CDR1 and CDR2 (germline): SEHNR, FQNEAQ (reference sequence). Trimming stripped 1 base from V and 2 bases from J, with 15 bases between. The CDR3 spells CASSLEGASRPYEQYF. The CDR3 DNA reads TGTGCCAGCAGCTTAGAAGGGGCTAGCAGACCCTACGAGCAGTACTTC.

This clonotype is classed as large (0.1 to 1%). The V gene is TRBV20-1, the J gene TRBJ2-7; 11 positions agree with TRBD2. Germline CDR1 reads DFQATT; CDR2 reads SNEGSKA (reference sequence). Germline trimming cut 1 base from V and 5 bases from J; bases unmatched to any gene: 7. This CDR3 comprises 15 residues. The CDR3 bases are TGCAGTGCTAGAGTTTCTAGCGGGAGGACCGACGAGCAGTACTTC. It codes for CSARVSSGRTDEQYF.

Relative to its sample, this clonotype is large. The rearrangement uses TRBV12-3 or TRBV12-4 and TRBJ2-5, with a weak D call TRBD1 (6 bases). V lost 7 bases and J 5 bases, leaving 17 bases between the germline ends. The CDR3 extends over 14 amino acids. The CDR3 reads CASTLTGSGETQYF. The CDR3 DNA follows: TGTGCCAGCACTCTAACAGGGAGCGGCGAGACCCAGTACTTC.

A note on this clonotype: A far larger clone is one base from this, pointing to a likely read error. The chain recombines TRBV28 with TRBJ2-1, with D possibly being TRBD2 (6 bases). This CDR3 has 12 residues. V gave up 4 bases and J gave up 10 bases, with 11 bases separating them. Germline assignment: CDR1 MDHEN and CDR2 SYDVKM. CDR3 protein: CASSSRLVEQFF. CDR3 bases: TGTGCCAGCAGTTCCCGACTAGTCGAGCAGTTCTTC.

This clonotype is termed medium-sized. The chain uses TRBV18 and TRBJ2-4; the D gene is possibly TRBD2 (6 bases). CDR1 is KGHSH, CDR2 LQKENI, per germline. CDR3 length equals 16 residues. V was clipped by 3 bases and J by 1 base, with 13 bases between them. The CDR3 sequence: CASSPWEERAKNIQYF. CDR3 bases: TGTGCCAGCTCACCCTGGGAGGAAAGGGCCAAAAACATTCAGTACTTC.

Concerning this clonotype: The junction shows a germline mismatch at one end, possibly a read error. The chain combines TRBV7-8 with TRBJ2-1; 9 bases agree with TRBD2. The CDR3 totals 14 residues. Per germline, CDR1 SGHVS and CDR2 FQNEAQ. In DNA form, the CDR3 reads TGTGCCAGCGGCTTATCACTAGCGGGCAATGAGCAGTTCTTC. It codes for CASGLSLAGNEQFF. Full variable domain (outside the CDR3, taken from reference TRBV7-8 and TRBJ2-1): GAGVSQSPRYKVAKRGQDVALRCDPISGHVSLFWYQQALGQGPEFLTYFQNEAQLDKSGLPSDRFFAERPEGSVSTLKIQRTQQEDSAVYLCASGLSLAGNEQFFGPGTRLTVL.